This TCR beta chain was observed in a study of cytomegalovirus exposure and HLA in healthy donors. Whole-study results and caveats: The study flagged 150 to 200 TCR beta chains as cytomegalovirus-associated. The authors confirmed in vitro that three CMV-associated chains were specific for CMV antigens. The classifier, whose performance was assessed in both the original and validation cohorts, reportedly diagnosed cytomegalovirus status with high specificity and sensitivity.

The repertoire was sequenced with immunoSEQ multiplex PCR; TCRdb's copy has only in-frame clones and lacks some. This table has tens of thousands of clones, 96% appearing once. The donors were in the approximately 120-subject validation cohort; that cohort was separate from the approximately 670-subject first cohort. Note on this clone: Its target is not known.

The CDR3 is 14 residues long. V shed 0 bases and J shed 4 bases, with 8 bases lying between them. CDR1 is SGHNT, CDR2 YYREEE, per germline (reference sequence). The chain recombines TRBV5-4 with TRBJ2-1; a weak D match, TRBD1 (6 bases). The TCR was taken from a woman aged 18-29 years in good health and CMV-seropositive. Sequencing used PBMCs. The CDR3 sequence is CASSLGQGYNEQFF. In nucleotides, the CDR3 is TGTGCCAGCAGCTTGGGGCAGGGGTACAATGAGCAGTTCTTC.